This T cell receptor beta chain came from a study of blood T cell repertoires in COVID-19. Using immunoSEQ multiplex PCR, the repertoire was profiled, and TCRdb retains in-frame clones only, with some absent. The table includes about 400,000 clones, around 87% detected once. The length of the CDR3 is 13 residues. The germline CDR1 and CDR2 sequences are MGHRA and YSYEKL. V dropped 4 bases and J dropped 6 bases, with 13 bases sitting between them. This receptor was identified in a man aged 35 to 55 in a cohort exposed to, infected with or recovered from COVID-19 (not recorded which). The chain employs TRBV4-1 and TRBJ2-7, with D perhaps matching TRBD2 (5 bases). The source material was PBMCs or T cells enriched from blood (not recorded which). In DNA form, the CDR3 reads TGCGCCAGCAGCCCCTATCTGGGGAGCGAGCAGTACTTC. This translates into CASSPYLGSEQYF.